These 11 T cell receptor beta chains came from one sample sequenced in a study of beta chain features in type 1 diabetes. Broader study findings: All four CD4+ subsets of Type 1 diabetes patients contained TCRB CDR3s that were moderately but significantly shorter.

Sequencing targeted expressed TCRB transcripts, as all isolated RNA had been reverse transcribed. The protocol was immunoSEQ multiplex PCR, while the TCRdb copy is restricted to in-frame clones and leaves out a portion. Of some 290,000 clones in the sample, approximately 25% were seen once. Antigens of these TCRs are unknown. The specimen was naive CD4+ T cells from blood. These receptors all come from a woman aged 25 to 39 with type 1 diabetes.

This chain links TRBV11-2 with TRBJ2-3; D is unclear. The CDR3 is 15 amino acids. Germline CDR1 is SGHAT and CDR2 is FQNNGV. V was trimmed by 3 bases and J by 14 bases, leaving 24 bases between them. This CDR3 reads CASSLGSSPRSIPYF. DNA of the CDR3: TGTGCCAGCAGCTTGGGTAGCTCACCCAGATCAATACCGTATTTT.

This clone was detected a few times. The chain recombines TRBV28 with TRBJ2-7, with 8 bases that match TRBD2. The CDR3 is 14 amino acids. CDR1 MDHEN and CDR2 SYDVKM come from the germline V gene. The trim removed 7 bases at V and 4 bases at J, leaving 9 bases unmatched. CDR3 in DNA: TGTGCCAGCATCCCCGGGGGGGCTCCTTACGAGCAGTACTTC. It encodes CASIPGGAPYEQYF.

The rearrangement links TRBV9 to TRBJ2-1, with D possibly being TRBD2 (5 bases). The CDR3 extends over 16 amino acids. Trimming cost V 7 bases and J 5 bases, with 22 bases left between them. Germline V gene data show CDR1 as SGDLS and CDR2 as YYNGEE. CDR3: CASGDLTSGKHNEQFF. CDR3 coding DNA: TGTGCCAGCGGCGATCTAACCAGCGGAAAACACAATGAGCAGTTCTTC. Variable domain in full (rest from reference TRBV9 and TRBJ2-1): DSGVTQTPKHLITATGQRVTLRCSPRSGDLSVYWYQQSLDQGLQFLIQYYNGEERAKGNILERFSAQQFPDLHSELNLSSLELGDSALYFCASGDLTSGKHNEQFFGPGTRLTVL.

Only a few counts were recorded for this clone. V gene TRBV7-9 combines with J gene TRBJ1-4; maybe TRBD1 (6 bases). CDR3 length equals 15 residues. Germline lookup yields CDR1 SEHNR and CDR2 FQNEAQ (reference sequence). V shed 5 bases and J shed 7 bases, with 17 bases lying between them. CDR3 sequence (DNA): TGTGCCAGCAGCAGTCGCGCAGGGGAGGGTGAAAAACTGTTTTTT. It translates to CASSSRAGEGEKLFF.

This clone has a handful of counts. V and J are TRBV4-2 and TRBJ2-5; D ambiguous. The CDR3 covers 15 residues. CDR1 and CDR2 (germline): LGHNA, YNFKEQ. The V and J ends lost 2 bases and 3 bases respectively, with 13 bases between them. CDR3 sequence reads: CASSQRRLSKETQYF. CDR3 nucleotide sequence: TGTGCCAGCAGCCAACGCCGGTTGTCCAAAGAGACCCAGTACTTC.

This clone showed up just a few times. V gene TRBV30 combines with J gene TRBJ2-7, with 7 bases fitting TRBD1. Germline V lookup: CDR1 GTSNPN, CDR2 SVGIG (reference sequence). Trimming at V came to 0 bases and at J to 4 bases, leaving 3 bases not matched to a gene. This CDR3 region has 13 residues. In nucleotides, the CDR3 is TGTGCCTGGAGTGTCATACAGGGGTACGAGCAGTACTTC. It translates to CAWSVIQGYEQYF.

The J gene is TRBJ1-5, the V gene TRBV30; the D gene is possibly TRBD1 (5 bases). CDR1 and CDR2 (germline): GTSNPN, SVGIG (reference sequence). The CDR3 is made up of 18 amino acids. V lost 2 bases, J lost 0 bases, and 20 bases lay in between. CDR3 loop: CAWSSAGLAFYSNQPQHF. The CDR3 region has the DNA TGTGCCTGGAGTTCCGCGGGACTCGCCTTTTATAGCAATCAGCCCCAGCATTTT. The variable domain in full, completed from reference TRBV30 and TRBJ1-5, reads SQTIHQWPATLVQPVGSPLSLECTVEGTSNPNLYWYRQAAGRGLQLLFYSVGIGQISSEVPQNLSASRPQDRQFILSSKKLLLSDSGFYLCAWSSAGLAFYSNQPQHFGDGTRLSIL.

This clone was picked up a small number of times. The chain combines TRBV4-2 with TRBJ1-5; D not resolved. This CDR3 is built from 12 residues. The germline gives CDR1 LGHNA, CDR2 YNFKEQ. Trimming pared 0 bases from V and 7 bases from J, leaving 4 bases between. The CDR3 DNA reads TGTGCCAGCAGCCAAGATTCGCAGCCCCAGCATTTT. It specifies CASSQDSQPQHF.

The sample holds a few counts of this clone. The chain combines TRBV5-1 with TRBJ1-5, with TRBD1 as a possible D gene (5 bases). V lost 0 bases, J lost 2 bases, and 12 bases lay in between. The CDR3 has 16 amino acids. From germline, CDR1 is SGHRS and CDR2 YFSETQ. CDR3 sequence reads: CASSLGAGLGNQPQHF. The CDR3 DNA reads TGCGCCAGCAGCTTGGGTGCAGGGCTGGGCAATCAGCCCCAGCATTTT.

The V and J genes are TRBV18 and TRBJ2-1; D may be TRBD1 (6 bases). This CDR3 region has 13 residues. The V end lost 3 bases, the J end lost 5 bases, and 8 bases lay between the germline ends. The germline gives CDR1 KGHSH, CDR2 LQKENI. In DNA, the CDR3 is TGTGCCAGCTCACCTGGACAGAACAATGAGCAGTTCTTC. Translation gives CASSPGQNNEQFF.

J is TRBJ1-1 and V is TRBV7-9; no clear D. This CDR3 is built from 13 residues. Germline CDR1 and CDR2: SEHNR and FQNEAQ (reference sequence). Trimming removed 2 bases from V and 1 base from J, with 5 bases in between. The CDR3 DNA follows: TGTGCCAGCAGCTTAATCTCGAACACTGAAGCTTTCTTT. Residues: CASSLISNTEAFF.